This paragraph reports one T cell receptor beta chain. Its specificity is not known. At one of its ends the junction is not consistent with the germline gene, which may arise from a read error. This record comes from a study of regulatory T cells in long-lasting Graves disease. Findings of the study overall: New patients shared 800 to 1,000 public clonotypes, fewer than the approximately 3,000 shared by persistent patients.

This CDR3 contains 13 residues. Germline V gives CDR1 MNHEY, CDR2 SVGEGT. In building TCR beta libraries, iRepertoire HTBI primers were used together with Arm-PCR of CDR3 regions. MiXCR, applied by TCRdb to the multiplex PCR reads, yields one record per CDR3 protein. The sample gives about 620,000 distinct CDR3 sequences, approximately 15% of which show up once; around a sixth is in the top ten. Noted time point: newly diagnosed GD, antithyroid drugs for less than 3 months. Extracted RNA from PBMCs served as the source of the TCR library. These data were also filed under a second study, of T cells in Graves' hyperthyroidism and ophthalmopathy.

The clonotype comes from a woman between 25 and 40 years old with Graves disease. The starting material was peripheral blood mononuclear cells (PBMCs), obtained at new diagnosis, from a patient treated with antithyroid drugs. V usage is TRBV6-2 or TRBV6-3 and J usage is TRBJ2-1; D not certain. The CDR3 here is CASRQQGVYEQSF. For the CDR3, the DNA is TGTGCCAGCAGGCAGCAAGGTGTCTATGAGCAGTCCTTC.